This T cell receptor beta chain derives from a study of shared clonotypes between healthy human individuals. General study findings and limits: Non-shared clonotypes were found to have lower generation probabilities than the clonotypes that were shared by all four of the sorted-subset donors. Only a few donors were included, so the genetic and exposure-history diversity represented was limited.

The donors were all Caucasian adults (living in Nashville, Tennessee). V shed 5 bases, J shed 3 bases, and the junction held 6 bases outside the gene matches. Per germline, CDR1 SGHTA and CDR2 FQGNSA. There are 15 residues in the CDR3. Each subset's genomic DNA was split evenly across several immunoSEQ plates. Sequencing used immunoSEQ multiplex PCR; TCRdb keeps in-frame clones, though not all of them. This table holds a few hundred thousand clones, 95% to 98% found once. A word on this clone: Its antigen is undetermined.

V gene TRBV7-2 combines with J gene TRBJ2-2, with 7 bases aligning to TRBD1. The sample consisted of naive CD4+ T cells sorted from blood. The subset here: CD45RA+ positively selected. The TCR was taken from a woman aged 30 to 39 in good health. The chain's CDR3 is CASSPNRGYTGELFF. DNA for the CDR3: TGTGCCAGCAGCCCGAACAGGGGTTACACCGGGGAGCTGTTTTTT.